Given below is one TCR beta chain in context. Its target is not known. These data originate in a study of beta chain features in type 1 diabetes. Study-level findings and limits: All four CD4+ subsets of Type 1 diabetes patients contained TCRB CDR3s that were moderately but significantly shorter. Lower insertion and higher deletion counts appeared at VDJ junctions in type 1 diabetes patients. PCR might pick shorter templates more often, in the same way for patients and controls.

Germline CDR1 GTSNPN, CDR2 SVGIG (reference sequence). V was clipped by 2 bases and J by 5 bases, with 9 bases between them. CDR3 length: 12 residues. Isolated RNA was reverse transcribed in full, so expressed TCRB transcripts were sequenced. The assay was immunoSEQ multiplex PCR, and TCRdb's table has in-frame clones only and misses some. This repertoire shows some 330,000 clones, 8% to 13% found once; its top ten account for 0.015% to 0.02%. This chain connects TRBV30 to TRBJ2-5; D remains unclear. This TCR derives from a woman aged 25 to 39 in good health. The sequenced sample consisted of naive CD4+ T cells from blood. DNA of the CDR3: TGTGCCTGGAGTAAACTTCGGGAGACCCAGTACTTC. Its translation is CAWSKLRETQYF.